The 31 T cell receptor beta chains below come from one sample, sequenced in a study of T cells in women clearing cervical HPV infection. The repertoire was sequenced with immunoSEQ multiplex PCR; TCRdb's copy has only in-frame clones and lacks some. The sample has more than 40,000 clones. What was sequenced was blood buffy coat. All receptors derive from a woman between 18 and 69 years old with a cervical HPV16 infection that either progressed to CIN3+ or cleared (not recorded which).

Of note for this clone: The read ends 3 residues shy of where the CDR3 ends; the end is completed using the germline J gene. The J gene is TRBJ1-5, the V gene TRBV18; the D gene is possibly TRBD1 (6 bases). CDR3 length equals 14 residues. V shed 3 bases and J shed 2 bases, with 8 bases lying between them. Germline values: CDR1 KGHSH, CDR2 LQKENI. The CDR3 reads CASSPRQGNQPQHF. The CDR3 bases that were read are TGTGCCAGCTCACCCCGACAGGGCAATCAGCCC.

CDR3 DNA, as far as it was read: TGTGCCATCAGTGAGTCGAGAATAAGCAGGGGCCTTCGGAGCTATGGC. Translation: CAISESRISRGLRSYG. The full CDR3 is CAISESRISRGLRSYGYTF. V is TRBV10-3 and J is TRBJ1-2; TRBD1 is a possible D gene (6 bases). The sequenced fragment ends 3 residues before the CDR3 boundary, so the rest is inferred from the germline J gene. The ends were cut back, 0 bases at V and 4 bases at J, with 24 bases in the middle. Per the germline V gene, CDR1 is ENHRY and CDR2 is SYGVKD. The CDR3 runs to 19 residues.

Of note for this clone: The read ends 3 residues early relative to the CDR3; the germline J gene fills the gap. The chain recombines TRBV6-1 with TRBJ1-5; D perhaps matches TRBD1 (6 bases). V lost 3 bases and J 2 bases, leaving 8 bases between the germline ends. The CDR3 runs 14 residues. Germline CDR1 is MNHNS and CDR2 is SASEGT. The CDR3 sequence is CASSEGHRNQPQHF. Incomplete CDR3 DNA: TGTGCCAGCAGTGAGGGACACCGCAATCAGCCC.

On this clone: The read terminates 3 residues ahead of where the CDR3 ends, so the germline J gene completes it. The chain couples TRBV2 to TRBJ2-3; 11 bases agree with TRBD2. The CDR3 length is 16 residues. Germline V gene data show CDR1 as SNHLY and CDR2 as FYNNEI. V gave up 6 bases and J gave up 6 bases; unmatched junction bases: 11. The CDR3: CASRLTSGATLDTQYF. The CDR3 DNA, read in part, is TGTGCCAGCAGGCTGACTAGCGGGGCGACCTTGGATACG.

Points on this clone: The read ends 3 residues early relative to the CDR3; the germline J gene fills the gap. The V and J genes are TRBV19 and TRBJ1-1; D is undetermined. Per the germline V gene, CDR1 is LNHDA and CDR2 is SQIVND (reference sequence). The V end was cut by 2 bases, the J end by 4 bases, with 8 bases between. The length of the CDR3 is 13 residues. CDR3 loop: CASSIRVGTEAFF. Incomplete CDR3 DNA: TGTGCCAGTAGTATACGGGTAGGCACTGAA.

To note about this clone: Read sequence stops 3 residues before the CDR3 end, and the germline J gene provides the missing end. The rearrangement joins TRBV28 to TRBJ2-2; D not resolved. This CDR3 spans 15 amino acids. CDR1 and CDR2 (germline): MDHEN, SYDVKM. Trimming pared 1 base from V and 0 bases from J, leaving 6 bases between. This CDR3 is CASSLLFANTGELFF. CDR3 bases read: TGTGCCAGCAGTTTATTATTTGCGAACACCGGGGAG.

With respect to this clone: The CDR3 extends 3 residues past the end of the read, so its final part is completed from the germline J gene. J is TRBJ1-2 and V is TRBV6-2 or TRBV6-3; D is uncertain. V was trimmed by 6 bases and J by 7 bases, leaving 18 bases between them. Germline V gene sequence: CDR1 MNHEY, CDR2 SVGEGT. The CDR3 covers 14 residues. The CDR3 DNA, read in part, is TGTGCCAGCAGGGAGCTCCTAGGAGCATCTGGC. This sequence encodes CASRELLGASG. From start to end, the CDR3 is CASRELLGASGYTF.

Turning to this clone: The read is 3 residues too short to cover the CDR3 end, so that end is filled in from the germline J gene. The chain employs TRBV5-1 and TRBJ2-5, with D tentatively TRBD2 (6 bases). The CDR3 runs to 16 residues. The V gene lost 2 bases and the J gene lost 2 bases, with 16 bases spanning the gap. Germline values: CDR1 SGHRS, CDR2 YFSETQ. The CDR3 reads CASSFGGVEFQETQYF. The sequenced CDR3 bases are TGCGCCAGCAGCTTCGGGGGAGTGGAATTTCAAGAGACC.

Concerning this clone itself: The read halts 3 residues ahead of the CDR3 end, with the missing end drawn from the germline J gene. V is TRBV2 and J is TRBJ2-7; a weak D match, TRBD1 (5 bases). The CDR3 length is 13 residues. CDR1 and CDR2 from the germline V gene are SNHLY and FYNNEI. V lost 3 bases and J lost 4, with 10 bases in between. The CDR3 bases that were read are TGTGCCAGCAGTGACAGGGTAAGATACGAG. Encoded protein: CASSDRVRYE. Given in full, the CDR3 is CASSDRVRYEQYF.

Comment on this clone: The read finishes 3 residues shy of the CDR3 end, and the germline J gene is used to complete it. The rearrangement uses TRBV7-9 and TRBJ1-3, with D unresolved. The V and J ends lost 6 bases and 0 bases respectively, with 6 bases between them. The CDR3 runs to 13 residues. Germline V CDR1 and CDR2: SEHNR, FQNEAQ (reference sequence). Partial CDR3 DNA: TGTGCCAGCAGTCATAGCTCTGGAAACACC. This sequence encodes CASSHSSGNT. The full-length CDR3 reads as CASSHSSGNTIYF.

In regard to this clone: The observed sequence ends 3 residues before the CDR3 terminus, with the missing tail filled in from the germline J gene. This chain uses TRBV20-1 with TRBJ2-7, with 9 bases aligning to TRBD2. The germline V gene has CDR1 DFQATT and CDR2 SNEGSKA (reference sequence). CDR3 length: 14 amino acids. The junction had 7 bases not matched to a gene; V was cut back by 5 bases and J by 2 bases. The part of the CDR3 DNA that was read is TGCAGTGCTGCAGTAGCGGGAGTTGCCTACGAG. Residues: CSAAVAGVAYE. The entire CDR3 is CSAAVAGVAYEQYF.

About this clone: Read coverage stops 3 residues before the CDR3 terminus; the germline J gene supplies the remainder. This chain links TRBV19 with TRBJ1-1, with a possible D match to TRBD1 (5 bases). Germline lookup yields CDR1 LNHDA and CDR2 SQIVND (reference sequence). This CDR3 region has 14 residues. With 5 bases removed from V and 4 bases from J, the gap between germline ends came to 14 bases. CDR3 in amino acids: CASSPLLQATEAFF. The part of the CDR3 DNA that was read is TGTGCCAGTAGTCCACTACTACAGGCCACTGAA.

About this clone itself: The observed sequence ends 3 residues before the CDR3 terminus, with the missing tail filled in from the germline J gene. J is TRBJ1-1 and V is TRBV11-2; D is unclear. Per the germline V gene, CDR1 is SGHAT and CDR2 is FQNNGV. The CDR3 spans 13 residues. The V and J ends lost 6 bases and 3 bases respectively, with 11 bases between them. The DNA read from the CDR3 is TGTGCCAGCAGGTGGATTGCGGACACTGAA. Protein: CASRWIADTE. The full CDR3 reads CASRWIADTEAFF.

The sequenced part of the CDR3 DNA is TGCAGTGCTAGAGGGGGACTAGCGGGAGGGCCCAACTACGAG. Translating gives CSARGGLAGGPNYE. The complete CDR3 reads CSARGGLAGGPNYEQYF. The chain carries TRBV20-1 and TRBJ2-7; 16 nucleotides agree with TRBD2. The read is 3 residues too short to cover the CDR3 end, so that end is filled in from the germline J gene. CDR1 is DFQATT, CDR2 SNEGSKA, per germline (reference sequence). This CDR3 contains 17 residues. The J segment lost 3 bases and the V segment lost 1 base, leaving 6 bases of the junction unmatched.

CDR3 bases read: TGCAGTGCTAGACCGACCACAGGGCCCACTGAA. This sequence encodes CSARPTTGPTE. The entire CDR3 protein reads CSARPTTGPTEAFF. This chain joins TRBV20-1 and TRBJ1-1; a weak D match, TRBD1 (6 bases). The read comes to an end 3 residues before the CDR3 does, leaving the germline J gene to fill in the end. This CDR3 is built from 14 residues. Germline CDR1 reads DFQATT; CDR2 reads SNEGSKA (reference sequence). Deletions cut 2 bases from V and 4 bases from J, with 14 bases between.

As regards this clone: Read coverage stops 3 residues before the CDR3 terminus; the germline J gene supplies the remainder. The V gene is TRBV20-1, the J gene TRBJ2-3; TRBD2 matches 16 bases. From germline, CDR1 is DFQATT and CDR2 SNEGSKA (reference sequence). The CDR3 runs to 17 residues. V shed 6 bases and J 3 bases; nucleotides not matched to a gene: 9. The CDR3 reads CSATLGLAGGATDTQYF. CDR3 DNA, as far as it was read: TGCAGTGCGACATTGGGACTAGCGGGAGGGGCGACAGATACG.

Regarding this clone: The read terminates 3 residues before the CDR3 end, so the remaining end is supplied by the germline J gene. The chain employs TRBV5-1 and TRBJ1-5; 7 nucleotides line up with TRBD1. Germline loops: CDR1 SGHRS, CDR2 YFSETQ. The CDR3 runs to 14 residues. Trimming took 4 bases from V and 2 from J; bases not matched to a gene: 3. The covered CDR3 bases are TGCGCCAGCAGCAGGGGGCAGGGCAATCAGCCC. Translated: CASSRGQGNQP. The whole CDR3 protein is CASSRGQGNQPQHF.

Concerning this clone itself: The read ends 3 residues shy of where the CDR3 ends; the end is completed using the germline J gene. This chain links TRBV18 with TRBJ1-1, with D unclear. CDR1 KGHSH and CDR2 LQKENI come from the germline V gene. The CDR3 spans 14 residues. Between the trimmed V and J ends, which lost 1 base and 0 bases, there was a span of 6 bases. The CDR3 loop is CASSPQGMNTEAFF. The part of the CDR3 DNA that was read is TGTGCCAGCTCACCACAGGGTATGAACACTGAA.

Concerning this clone itself: The read terminates 3 residues ahead of where the CDR3 ends, so the germline J gene completes it. The chain combines TRBV2 with TRBJ2-2; no clear D. This CDR3 contains 13 residues. Per germline, CDR1 SNHLY and CDR2 FYNNEI. The part of the CDR3 DNA that was read is TGTGCCAGCAGTGAAGGTCCGGTTCCTGAG. Its protein is CASSEGPVPE. The entire CDR3 sequence reads CASSEGPVPELFF.

The chain's CDR3 is CASSQGQYNSPLHF. The CDR3 bases that were read are TGTGCCAGCAGCCAGGGACAGTATAATTCACCC. This rearrangement joins TRBV5-4 to TRBJ1-6, with TRBD1 matching over 7 bases. The CDR3 is cut off 3 residues early in the read; its end comes from the germline J gene. Losses at the gene ends were 4 bases for V and 4 bases for J; bases not matched to a gene: 2. This CDR3 is 14 amino acids long. CDR1 SGHNT and CDR2 YYREEE come from the germline V gene (reference sequence).

A note on this clone: The CDR3 end is not reached by the read, which stops 3 residues before it; the germline J gene fills it in. The chain links TRBV28 to TRBJ2-3, with D uncertain. The V end was cut by 5 bases, the J end by 1 base, with 10 bases between. Germline CDR1 MDHEN, CDR2 SYDVKM. The CDR3 consists of 14 residues. CDR3 DNA, as far as it was read: TGTGCCAGCAGTCCCCGGTCGGGCACAGATACG. It codes for CASSPRSGTDT. The whole CDR3 reads CASSPRSGTDTQYF.

This chain's CDR3 is CSANRRGSGNTIYF. CDR3 bases read: TGCAGTGCTAACCGCAGGGGTAGTGGAAACACC. The chain has TRBV20-1 and TRBJ1-3, with a tentative D call TRBD1 (6 bases). The missing CDR3 end, 3 residues past where the read stops, is filled in from the germline J gene. Trimming left V 4 bases short and J 3 bases short, with 13 bases between. CDR1 is DFQATT, CDR2 SNEGSKA, per germline (reference sequence). The CDR3 runs 14 residues.

In the case of this clone: The read is 3 residues too short to cover the CDR3 end, so that end is filled in from the germline J gene. This chain uses TRBV5-6 with TRBJ1-5; D not resolved. The V end was cut by 3 bases, the J end by 3 bases, with 4 bases between. The germline CDR1 and CDR2 sequences are SGHDT and YYEEEE. This CDR3 has 12 amino acids. The CDR3 reads CASSYNNQPQHF. CDR3 DNA, as far as it was read: TGTGCCAGCAGCTACAACAATCAGCCC.

About this clone: With the read ending 3 residues before the CDR3 end, the germline J gene is used to fill in that end. V gene TRBV28 combines with J gene TRBJ2-7; a weak D match, TRBD1 (6 bases). Trimming removed 1 base from V and 6 bases from J, with 16 bases in between. The CDR3 is 15 residues long. CDR1 and CDR2 from the germline V gene are MDHEN and SYDVKM. CDR3 DNA, as far as it was read: TGTGCCAGCAGTTTATTTGGTCAGGGGTCTTCCGAG. Amino acid sequence: CASSLFGQGSSE. The full CDR3 is CASSLFGQGSSEQYF.

CDR3 sequence reads: CASSLALSLGQSTDTQYF. The sequenced part of the CDR3 DNA is TGCGCCAGCAGCTTGGCCCTCTCCTTGGGACAGAGCACAGATACG. V is TRBV5-1 and J is TRBJ2-3; 7 positions match TRBD1. The read ends 3 residues before the CDR3 terminus; that terminus is restored from the germline J gene. The CDR3 extends over 18 amino acids. The junction had 10 bases not matched to a gene; V was cut back by 0 bases and J by 0 bases. CDR1 and CDR2 (germline): SGHRS, YFSETQ.

Regarding this clone: From the germline J gene comes the end of the CDR3, since the read stops 3 residues before it. Other DNA sequences in this sample translate to the same CDR3. The V gene is TRBV19, the J gene TRBJ2-7; 10 positions agree with TRBD1. V shed 3 bases and J 3 bases; nucleotides not matched to a gene: 5. The length of the CDR3 is 15 residues. CDR1 LNHDA and CDR2 SQIVND come from the germline V gene (reference sequence). CDR3 sequence: CASSILGQGDYEQYF. CDR3 bases read: TGTGCCAGTAGTATTCTAGGACAGGGGGACTACGAG.

Comment on this clone: The CDR3 end falls 3 residues outside the read, so it is completed with the germline J gene. V and J are TRBV6-1 and TRBJ2-3, with D maybe TRBD2 (5 bases). The CDR3 totals 17 residues. V was trimmed by 2 bases and J by 4 bases, leaving 19 bases between them. In germline, CDR1 is MNHNS, CDR2 SASEGT. Incomplete CDR3 DNA: TGTGCCAGCAGTGAAATGGTGGCGGGCTCAATTCCAGATACG. It encodes CASSEMVAGSIPDT. The entire CDR3 protein reads CASSEMVAGSIPDTQYF.

Of note for this clone: The DNA ends 3 residues before the CDR3 does, and the rest of the CDR3 is filled in from the germline J gene. V is TRBV11-2 and J is TRBJ1-1; TRBD1 agrees at 7 bases. CDR1 is SGHAT, CDR2 FQNNGV, per germline. V lost 7 bases to trimming and J lost 5 bases; unmatched junction nucleotides: 10. There are 14 residues in the CDR3. The CDR3 bases that were read are TGTGCCAGCAACCCGACAGGGATGAGGACTGAA. Encoded protein: CASNPTGMRTE. The entire CDR3 sequence reads CASNPTGMRTEAFF.

As regards this clone: The read halts 3 residues ahead of the CDR3 end, with the missing end drawn from the germline J gene. This sequence joins TRBV7-3 and TRBJ2-2; perhaps TRBD1 as D (5 bases). Trimming stripped 1 base from V and 4 bases from J, with 10 bases between. The CDR3 is 15 residues long. Germline CDR1 is SGHTA and CDR2 is FQGTGA. The CDR3 is CASSLSQGITGELFF. CDR3 bases read: TGTGCCAGCAGCTTAAGTCAGGGCATCACCGGGGAG. Complete variable domain (other parts from reference TRBV7-3 and TRBJ2-2): GAGVSQTPSNKVTEKGKYVELRCDPISGHTALYWYRQSLGQGPEFLIYFQGTGAADDSGLPNDRFFAVRPEGSVSTLKIQRTERGDSAVYLCASSLSQGITGELFFGEGSRLTVL.

Concerning this clone itself: From the germline J gene comes the end of the CDR3, since the read stops 3 residues before it. This sequence joins TRBV10-3 and TRBJ2-7; 14 nucleotides agree with TRBD2. This CDR3 comprises 16 residues. Germline CDR1 ENHRY, CDR2 SYGVKD. The trim removed 4 bases at V and 3 bases at J, leaving 5 bases unmatched. The CDR3 loop is CAISVPGLAGVYEQYF. The covered CDR3 bases are TGTGCCATCAGTGTCCCGGGACTAGCGGGAGTCTACGAG.

As to this clone: Compared with germline, one end of the junction differs, possibly owing to a read error. The read finishes 3 residues shy of the CDR3 end, and the germline J gene is used to complete it. The chain combines TRBV20-1 with TRBJ2-1; D remains ambiguous. The CDR3 covers 16 residues. In germline, CDR1 is DFQATT, CDR2 SNEGSKA (reference sequence). Here the CDR3 reads CSAREASRLYYNEQFF. The CDR3 DNA, read in part, is TGCAGTGCGAGAGAGGCGTCCAGACTGTACTACAATGAG.